The 9 T cell receptor beta chains listed next were all sequenced from one sample in a study of CD4+ T cells in melanoma. TCRdb's copy holds only in-frame clones and misses some; the assay was immunoSEQ multiplex PCR. The sample has 7,000 to 9,500 clones; 71% are singletons. The sample consisted of cells from a culture (not recorded whether cultured in vitro). These receptors were taken from a human donor with melanoma.

This clone rates as medium-sized (0.01 to 0.1%). The chain couples TRBV7-7 to TRBJ2-3; D gene unclear. The germline gives CDR1 SSHAT, CDR2 FNYEAQ (reference sequence). V was trimmed by 0 bases and J by 6 bases, leaving 7 bases between them. The CDR3 sequence is 13 residues long. The CDR3 nucleotides are TGTGCCAGCAGCTTAGCGCGAAGGGATACGCAGTATTTT. Translation: CASSLARRDTQYF.

This chain uses TRBV7-3 with TRBJ2-5; the D gene is possibly TRBD2 (5 bases). The CDR3 spans 14 residues. CDR1 and CDR2 from the germline V gene are SGHTA and FQGTGA. V lost 1 base and J 4 bases, leaving 10 bases between the germline ends. The CDR3 coding sequence is TGTGCCAGCAGCTTAAATTCGGCGGGAGAGACCCAGTACTTC. This encodes CASSLNSAGETQYF.

The V call is TRBV19, the J call TRBJ1-1; 7 bases are a match to TRBD1. V shed 7 bases and J 8 bases; nucleotides not matched to a gene: 4. The germline CDR1 and CDR2 sequences are LNHDA and SQIVND (reference sequence). The CDR3 consists of 11 residues. This chain's CDR3 is CASTNRGEAFF. The CDR3 DNA follows: TGTGCCAGTACCAACAGGGGAGAAGCTTTCTTT.

The chain combines TRBV5-1 with TRBJ2-3; TRBD1 matches at 10 bases. Germline loops: CDR1 SGHRS, CDR2 YFSETQ. Trimming at V came to 4 bases and at J to 6 bases, leaving 5 bases not matched to a gene. The CDR3 has 14 residues. CDR3 DNA: TGCGCCAGCAGCGGACAGGGGGGTACGGATACGCAGTATTTT. Its translation: CASSGQGGTDTQYF. The whole variable domain, filled in from reference TRBV5-1 and TRBJ2-3, reads KAGVTQTPRYLIKTRGQQVTLSCSPISGHRSVSWYQQTPGQGLQFLFEYFSETQRNKGNFPGRFSGRQFSNSRSEMNVSTLELGDSALYLCASSGQGGTDTQYFGPGTRLTVL.

V gene TRBV5-6 combines with J gene TRBJ1-1; 8 bases agree with TRBD1. This CDR3 has 15 amino acids. Germline trimming cut 5 bases from V and 1 base from J; bases unmatched to any gene: 7. Germline V CDR1 and CDR2: SGHDT, YYEEEE. This CDR3 is CASSSSGGGNTEAFF. As DNA, the CDR3 is TGTGCCAGCAGTAGTTCAGGGGGCGGGAACACTGAAGCTTTCTTT.

This clone rates as medium-sized. V gene TRBV27 combines with J gene TRBJ1-3; no clear D. Per germline, CDR1 MNHEY and CDR2 SMNVEV (reference sequence). This CDR3 is 13 amino acids long. V gave up 1 base and J gave up 3 bases, with 4 bases separating them. The CDR3 DNA follows: TGTGCCAGCAGTTTATTAAGTGGAAACACCATATATTTT. It codes for CASSLLSGNTIYF.

This clone was seen a few times. The chain uses TRBV19 and TRBJ1-2, with 7 positions matching TRBD1. J gave up 5 bases and V 5 bases, and 11 bases lay outside the gene matches. The CDR3 is 15 residues long. Germline assignment: CDR1 LNHDA and CDR2 SQIVND (reference sequence). Here the CDR3 DNA reads TGTGCCAGTAGTGTCCAAGGGGGCGGCCGTTATGGCTACACCTTC. Encoded protein: CASSVQGGGRYGYTF.

The count of this clone is one. The DNA of the CDR3 is TGTGCCAGTAGAGGGTACGGCGGGGGGGGCTCCTACAATGAGCAGTTCTTC. It codes for CASRGYGGGGSYNEQFF. V gene TRBV19 combines with J gene TRBJ2-1, with 9 bases aligning to TRBD2. The CDR3 consists of 17 residues. Trimming at V came to 6 bases and at J to 0 bases, leaving 9 bases not matched to a gene. Germline CDR1 reads LNHDA; CDR2 reads SQIVND (reference sequence).

The chain is built from TRBV6-6 and TRBJ2-7; unclear D gene. The CDR3 is made up of 12 amino acids. The ends were cut back, 6 bases at V and 3 bases at J, with 9 bases in the middle. CDR1 and CDR2 (germline): MNHNY, SVGAGI (reference sequence). The CDR3 spells CASSHANYEQYF. The CDR3 DNA is TGTGCCAGCAGCCACGCCAACTACGAGCAGTACTTC.